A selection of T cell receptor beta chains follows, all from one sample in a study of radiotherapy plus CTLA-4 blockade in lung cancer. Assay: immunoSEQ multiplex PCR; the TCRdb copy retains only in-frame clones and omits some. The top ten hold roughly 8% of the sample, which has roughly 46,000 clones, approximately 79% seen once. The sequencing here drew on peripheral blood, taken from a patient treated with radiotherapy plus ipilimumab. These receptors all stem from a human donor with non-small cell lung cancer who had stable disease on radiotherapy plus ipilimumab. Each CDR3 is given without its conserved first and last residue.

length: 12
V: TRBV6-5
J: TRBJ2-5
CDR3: ASSPRGNQETQY

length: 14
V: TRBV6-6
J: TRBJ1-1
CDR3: LIGRQALFTNTEAF

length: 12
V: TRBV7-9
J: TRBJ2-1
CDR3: ASRGGDPYNEQF

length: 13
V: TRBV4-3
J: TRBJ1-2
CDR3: ASSQRDRGDYGYT

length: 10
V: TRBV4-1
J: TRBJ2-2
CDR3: AGSQAYRELF

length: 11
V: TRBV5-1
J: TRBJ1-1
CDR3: ASSFGQGAEAF

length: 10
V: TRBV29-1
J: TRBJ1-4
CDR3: SVDIQGEKLF

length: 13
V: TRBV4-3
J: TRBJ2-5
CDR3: ASSQEGGRGETQY

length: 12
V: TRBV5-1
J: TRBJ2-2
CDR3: ASRRTGGTGELF

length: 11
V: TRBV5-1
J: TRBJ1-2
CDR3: ASSLAAPDGYT

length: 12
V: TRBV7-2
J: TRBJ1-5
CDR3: ASSSGGRNQPQH

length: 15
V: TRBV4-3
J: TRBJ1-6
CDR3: ASSQDRGEIYNSPLH

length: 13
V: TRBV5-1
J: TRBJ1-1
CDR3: ASSLGDRATTEAF

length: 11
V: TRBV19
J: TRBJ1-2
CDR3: AGRRQASHGYT

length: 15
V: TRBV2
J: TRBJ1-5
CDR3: ASSEGTGTASNQPQH

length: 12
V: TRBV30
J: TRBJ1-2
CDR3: AWSASAGGHGYT

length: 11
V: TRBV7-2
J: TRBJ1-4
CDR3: ASSLVGSSKLF

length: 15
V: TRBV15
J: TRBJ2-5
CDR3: ATSRPPSETVGETQY

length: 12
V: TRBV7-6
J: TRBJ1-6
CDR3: ASSPGQKNSPLH

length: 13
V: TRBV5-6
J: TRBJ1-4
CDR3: ASSLETATNEKLF

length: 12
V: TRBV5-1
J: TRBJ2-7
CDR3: ASSLSTDSYEQY

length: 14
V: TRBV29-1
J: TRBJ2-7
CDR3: SADLKRDRGLREQY

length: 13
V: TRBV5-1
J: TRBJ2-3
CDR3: ASSSLESPTDTQY

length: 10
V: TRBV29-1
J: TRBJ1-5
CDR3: SVETPGQPQH

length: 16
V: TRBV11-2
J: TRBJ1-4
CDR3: ASSLGQGFVHVGEKLF

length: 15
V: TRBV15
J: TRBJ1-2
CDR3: ATSRASAGKGPWGYT

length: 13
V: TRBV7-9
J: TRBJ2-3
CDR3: ASSKVGGSADTQY

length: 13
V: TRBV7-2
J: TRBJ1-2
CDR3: ASSLGGDRLRGYT

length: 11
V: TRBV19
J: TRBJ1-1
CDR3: ASSINWQTEAF

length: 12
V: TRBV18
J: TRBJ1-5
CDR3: ASSPREPDQPQH

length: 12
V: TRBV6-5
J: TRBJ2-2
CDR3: ASRAAANTGELF

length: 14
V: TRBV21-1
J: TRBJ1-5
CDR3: ASSKMGGGRNQPQH

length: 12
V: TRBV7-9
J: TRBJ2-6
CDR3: ASSLVSGANVLT

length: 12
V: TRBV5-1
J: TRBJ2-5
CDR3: ASSLDSQIGTQY

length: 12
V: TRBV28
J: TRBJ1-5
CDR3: ASSGDSRNQPQH

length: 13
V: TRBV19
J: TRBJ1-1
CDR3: ASSLTGTGYTEAF

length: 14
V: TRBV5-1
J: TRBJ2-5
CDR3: ASSFRTSGVQETQY

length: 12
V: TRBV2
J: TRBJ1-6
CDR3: ASTKTVSNSPLH

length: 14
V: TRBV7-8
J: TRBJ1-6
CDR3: ASSLSSAGPNSPLH

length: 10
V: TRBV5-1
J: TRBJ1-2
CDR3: ASSEDDYGYT

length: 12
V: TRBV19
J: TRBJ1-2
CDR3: ASSFGQGIYGYT

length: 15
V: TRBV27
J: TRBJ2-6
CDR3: ASSISQGTPGANVLT

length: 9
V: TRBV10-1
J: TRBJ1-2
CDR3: AIMHDYGYT

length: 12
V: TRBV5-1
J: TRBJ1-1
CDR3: ASSLQGRVTEAF

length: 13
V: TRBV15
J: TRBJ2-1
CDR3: ATSRDPPPRNEQF

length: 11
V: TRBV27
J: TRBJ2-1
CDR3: ASSLRTSYEQF

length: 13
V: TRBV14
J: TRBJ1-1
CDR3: ASSQRTGMNTEAF

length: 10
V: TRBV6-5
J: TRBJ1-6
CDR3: ASKRNNSPLH

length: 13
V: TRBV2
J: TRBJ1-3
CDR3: ASSEVEASGNTIY

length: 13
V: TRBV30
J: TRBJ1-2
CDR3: AWSGGLPSYYGYT

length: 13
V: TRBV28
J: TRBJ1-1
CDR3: ASSWDRATVTEAF

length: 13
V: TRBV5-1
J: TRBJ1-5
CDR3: ASSLEGAGNQPQH

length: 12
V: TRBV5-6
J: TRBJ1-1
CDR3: ASIGGAFNTEAF